Following are 29 T cell receptor beta chains from one sample sequenced in a study of T-cell reconstitution after alpha-beta-depleted transplantation in children. Unique molecular identifiers were built into the TCRbeta library. TCRdb used MiXCR to reprocess the PCR reads, holding one entry per CDR3 protein. The table lists about 310,000 distinct CDR3 sequences, 20% to 30% of them singletons, with approximately 10% in the top ten. This sample comprised PBMCs, mostly from graft donor cells, obtained 180 days after TCRalphabeta/CD19-depleted stem cell transplant. These receptors were collected from a male patient younger than 18 who had a stem cell transplant for acute lymphoblastic leukemia, so the T cells may come from the graft donor.

A note on this clonotype: A read error may account for a junction end that differs from germline. The chain couples TRBV7-3 to TRBJ1-1; D unclear. The CDR3 extends over 13 amino acids. Germline values: CDR1 SGHTA, CDR2 FQGTGA. The CDR3 DNA reads TGTGCCAGCAGCTCTTCCGGGAACACCGAAGCTTTCTTT. Protein: CASSSSGNTEAFF.

The chain is built from TRBV27 and TRBJ2-1; 11 bases map to TRBD2. CDR1 and CDR2 (germline): MNHEY, SMNVEV (reference sequence). Losses at the gene ends were 3 bases for V and 8 bases for J; bases not matched to a gene: 12. The CDR3 covers 17 residues. The CDR3 sequence: CASSFPELAGVIHEQFF. DNA for the CDR3: TGTGCCAGCAGTTTTCCCGAACTAGCGGGAGTTATCCATGAGCAGTTCTTC.

The chain joins TRBV5-1 to TRBJ2-7; 7 nucleotides match TRBD1. The CDR3 has 16 amino acids. Germline V lookup: CDR1 SGHRS, CDR2 YFSETQ. The J segment lost 0 bases and the V segment lost 3 bases, leaving 9 bases of the junction unmatched. Here the CDR3 reads CASSWDSATSSYEQYF. CDR3 in DNA: TGCGCCAGCAGCTGGGACAGCGCTACGAGCTCCTACGAGCAGTACTTC.

CDR3 nucleotides: TGTGCCAGCAGCGTAGCTGGGCCGCGAAACATTCAGTACTTC. It translates to CASSVAGPRNIQYF. This chain joins TRBV9 and TRBJ2-4; the D is unclear. V lost 0 bases to trimming and J lost 6 bases, with 10 bases between them. CDR3 length: 14 residues. Germline CDR1 and CDR2: SGDLS and YYNGEE.

The sample holds a few counts of this clonotype. The chain carries TRBV12-3 or TRBV12-4 and TRBJ2-5; 8 bases are a match to TRBD1. V lost 7 bases to trimming and J lost 2 bases; unmatched junction nucleotides: 9. The CDR3 loop spans 15 amino acids. The chain's CDR3 is CASTSRTGPQETQYF. CDR3 nucleotides: TGTGCCAGCACCTCTCGGACAGGGCCTCAAGAGACCCAGTACTTC.

This clonotype was picked up a small number of times. V is TRBV27 and J is TRBJ2-5, with 9 bases lining up with TRBD2. The CDR3 is 16 amino acids. With 2 bases clipped from V and 5 bases from J, the junction kept 9 bases outside the gene matches. Germline CDR1 is MNHEY and CDR2 is SMNVEV (reference sequence). This CDR3 reads CASSLGTLAGGETQYF. The CDR3 DNA is TGTGCCAGCAGTTTAGGGACCCTGGCGGGAGGGGAGACCCAGTACTTC.

The V call is TRBV2, the J call TRBJ2-3, with D possibly called TRBD1 or TRBD2 (5 bases each). This CDR3 spans 16 amino acids. The V gene's germline CDR1 is SNHLY and CDR2 FYNNEI. Deletions cut 7 bases from V and 1 base from J, with 18 bases between. The CDR3 region is CASKSSAVGGTDTQYF. As DNA, the CDR3 is TGTGCCAGCAAATCGTCAGCGGTGGGGGGCACAGATACGCAGTATTTT.

The chain combines TRBV12-3 or TRBV12-4 with TRBJ1-2; no clear D. Between the trimmed V and J ends, which lost 7 bases and 3 bases, there was a span of 18 bases. The CDR3 is made up of 15 amino acids. This CDR3 reads CASTLWAGRDYGYTF. In DNA form, the CDR3 reads TGTGCCAGCACCCTCTGGGCGGGTCGGGACTATGGCTACACCTTC.

This clonotype came up a few times. The J gene is TRBJ1-3, the V gene TRBV2; D not resolved. V lost 11 bases, J lost 3 bases, and 11 bases lay in between. Per germline, CDR1 SNHLY and CDR2 FYNNEI. The CDR3 consists of 12 residues. The CDR3 sequence: CAGGVGGNTIYF. In DNA, the CDR3 is TGTGCCGGCGGGGTCGGTGGAAACACCATATATTTT.

CDR3 nucleotides: TGCAGTGCTAGTGAGCTTGGGTGGCTAGCGGGAGTGGGAGAGACCCAGTACTTC. Translation: CSASELGWLAGVGETQYF. The rearrangement uses TRBV20-1 and TRBJ2-5, with TRBD2 matching 10 bases. The CDR3 consists of 18 residues. V lost 3 bases and J lost 4; bases outside the gene matches: 17. Germline V gives CDR1 DFQATT, CDR2 SNEGSKA (reference sequence).

V and J are TRBV7-8 and TRBJ2-4, with a possible D match to TRBD2 (6 bases). Trimming pared 2 bases from V and 6 bases from J, leaving 11 bases between. Germline V gene data show CDR1 as SGHVS and CDR2 as FQNEAQ. The CDR3 contains 14 residues. This CDR3 is CASSLKRARNIQYF. The DNA for the CDR3 is TGTGCCAGCAGCTTAAAGCGGGCTCGAAACATTCAGTACTTC.

In this sample, this clonotype turned up a few times. This chain links TRBV29-1 with TRBJ1-4; possibly TRBD1 for D (5 bases). Trimming stripped 8 bases from V and 0 bases from J, with 10 bases between. Looked up from germline, CDR1 is SQVTM and CDR2 is ANQGSEA. CDR3 length equals 13 residues. CDR3 in amino acids: CSTRTSTNEKLFF. CDR3 in DNA: TGCAGCACCCGGACATCAACTAATGAAAAACTGTTTTTT.

In DNA, the CDR3 is TGCGCCAGCAGCTGGAGTCCTTCCACAGATACGCAGTATTTT. Amino acids: CASSWSPSTDTQYF. The chain uses TRBV4-1 and TRBJ2-3; unclear D gene. This CDR3 is built from 14 residues. Trimming pared 5 bases from V and 2 bases from J, leaving 11 bases between. The germline gives CDR1 MGHRA, CDR2 YSYEKL.

This clonotype was counted between two and nine times. The rearrangement uses TRBV29-1 and TRBJ2-3; D unresolved. In germline, CDR1 is SQVTM, CDR2 ANQGSEA. The CDR3 runs to 14 residues. Trimming took 1 base from V and 0 from J, leaving 8 bases between them. Here the CDR3 DNA reads TGCAGCGTTGAAGGTCCGAGTAGCACAGATACGCAGTATTTT. Its translation: CSVEGPSSTDTQYF.

The chain employs TRBV15 and TRBJ2-3; D could derive from TRBD1 or TRBD2 (5 bases each). V lost 3 bases and J 0 bases, leaving 13 bases between the germline ends. Germline V gives CDR1 LNHNV, CDR2 YYDKDF (reference sequence). The CDR3 is 16 amino acids. In DNA, the CDR3 is TGTGCCACCAGCAGGTCAAGAGGGGCTAGCACAGATACGCAGTATTTT. It yields the protein CATSRSRGASTDTQYF.

About this clonotype itself: One junction end disagrees with the germline gene, perhaps due to a read error. The V and J genes are TRBV19 and TRBJ1-1, with a tentative D call TRBD1 (5 bases). Germline V gene lookup returns CDR1 LNHDA and CDR2 SQIVND (reference sequence). This CDR3 region has 14 residues. CDR3 in amino acids: CASSPGTSFTEAFF. DNA of the CDR3: TGTGCCAGTAGTCCCGGGACTTCCTTTACTGAGGCTTTCTTT.

This clonotype was counted between two and nine times. The chain combines TRBV12-3 or TRBV12-4 with TRBJ2-1; 8 bases are shared with TRBD2. J was trimmed by 7 bases and V by 4 bases; bases with no gene match: 9. The CDR3 loop spans 15 amino acids. DNA for the CDR3: TGTGCCAGCAGTTGGCCTAGCGGGTGGGGGAATGAGCAGTTCTTC. It encodes CASSWPSGWGNEQFF.

The chain carries TRBV5-1 and TRBJ1-4; D is uncertain. The germline V gene encodes CDR1 SGHRS and CDR2 YFSETQ. CDR3 length: 12 residues. V lost 0 bases, J lost 8 bases, and 5 bases lay in between. The CDR3 nucleotides read TGCGCCAGCAGCTTGGCCCGGGAAAAACTGTTTTTT. Residues: CASSLAREKLFF. The entire variable domain, with the rest obtained from reference TRBV5-1 and TRBJ1-4, is as follows: KAGVTQTPRYLIKTRGQQVTLSCSPISGHRSVSWYQQTPGQGLQFLFEYFSETQRNKGNFPGRFSGRQFSNSRSEMNVSTLELGDSALYLCASSLAREKLFFGSGTQLSVL.

The V and J genes are TRBV4-2 and TRBJ2-3; no firm D call. The germline CDR1 and CDR2 sequences are LGHNA and YNFKEQ. V lost 2 bases and J lost 4, with 4 bases in between. CDR3 length equals 12 residues. CDR3 sequence: CASSQPADTQYF. The DNA for the CDR3 is TGTGCCAGCAGCCAACCGGCAGATACGCAGTATTTT.

V is TRBV9 and J is TRBJ2-1; 12 positions agree with TRBD2. The V and J ends lost 0 bases and 7 bases, in that order; junction bases with no gene match: 5. Germline V CDR1 and CDR2: SGDLS, YYNGEE. The CDR3 runs 16 residues. DNA of the CDR3: TGTGCCAGCAGCGTAGGACTAGCGGGAGTTTTTAATGAGCAGTTCTTC. This encodes CASSVGLAGVFNEQFF.

The V gene is TRBV29-1, the J gene TRBJ1-2; TRBD1 might be the D (6 bases). With 1 base removed from V and 6 bases from J, the gap between germline ends came to 15 bases. The germline gives CDR1 SQVTM, CDR2 ANQGSEA. The CDR3 loop spans 14 amino acids. CDR3 loop: CSVEGRGQPHGYTF. In nucleotides, the CDR3 is TGCAGCGTTGAAGGGCGGGGGCAGCCACATGGCTACACCTTC.

The chain employs TRBV18 and TRBJ2-3; 14 positions agree with TRBD2. The germline CDR1 and CDR2 sequences are KGHSH and LQKENI. There are 16 residues in the CDR3. V shed 8 bases, J shed 4 bases, and the junction held 8 bases outside the gene matches. CDR3 protein: CASSPTSGRVADTQYF. CDR3 nucleotides: TGTGCCAGCAGCCCGACTAGCGGGAGGGTTGCAGATACGCAGTATTTT.

This chain connects TRBV11-3 to TRBJ2-1, with 8 bases lining up with TRBD2. Germline trimming cut 4 bases from V and 6 bases from J; bases unmatched to any gene: 8. This CDR3 is built from 15 residues. The V gene's germline CDR1 is SGHNT and CDR2 YENEEA. The CDR3 coding sequence is TGTGCCAGCAGCTCGGGACTAGTGGCGATCAATGAGCAGTTCTTC. Translating gives CASSSGLVAINEQFF. Full variable domain (outside the CDR3, taken from reference TRBV11-3 and TRBJ2-1): EAGVVQSPRYKIIEKKQPVAFWCNPISGHNTLYWYLQNLGQGPELLIRYENEEAVDDSQLPKDRFSAERLKGVDSTLKIQPAELGDSAVYLCASSSGLVAINEQFFGPGTRLTVL.

In its sample, this clonotype was seen many times. The rearrangement joins TRBV7-2 to TRBJ2-1; D unresolved. The CDR3 totals 13 residues. Per the germline V gene, CDR1 is SGHTA and CDR2 is FQGNSA. Trimming cost V 4 bases and J 4 bases, with 8 bases left between them. CDR3 bases: TGTGCCAGCAGCTCCTATCCTTACAATGAGCAGTTCTTC. Translated, it gives CASSSYPYNEQFF.

This clonotype has more than one count but fewer than ten. The chain recombines TRBV11-3 with TRBJ2-6; 7 bases map to TRBD1. CDR1 SGHNT and CDR2 YENEEA come from the germline V gene. V lost 5 bases and J lost 5; bases outside the gene matches: 12. This CDR3 has 17 amino acids. This CDR3 reads CASSPGTVRGRANVLTF. CDR3 DNA: TGTGCCAGCAGCCCCGGGACAGTCCGGGGAAGGGCCAACGTCCTGACTTTC.

This clonotype was found a few times. The chain uses TRBV5-1 and TRBJ1-4; possibly TRBD1 for D (5 bases). V was cut by 3 bases and J by 7 bases, with 16 bases left in between. The CDR3 contains 15 residues. Germline CDR1 SGHRS, CDR2 YFSETQ. This chain's CDR3 is CASSSWGRVGEKLFF. CDR3 coding DNA: TGCGCCAGCAGCTCCTGGGGCCGGGTGGGTGAAAAACTGTTTTTT.

V usage is TRBV14 and J usage is TRBJ1-1; D gene uncertain. The CDR3 extends over 14 amino acids. The germline CDR1 and CDR2 sequences are SGHDN and FVKESK. Between the trimmed V and J ends, which lost 1 base and 4 bases, there was a span of 10 bases. CDR3 nucleotide sequence: TGTGCCAGCAGCCAAGTTCTGGGCCGCACTGAAGCTTTCTTT. This codes for CASSQVLGRTEAFF.

This clonotype was detected only a few times. The rearrangement joins TRBV12-3 or TRBV12-4 to TRBJ1-3; D is unclear. Between the trimmed V and J ends, which lost 3 bases and 4 bases, there was a span of 19 bases. This CDR3 comprises 17 residues. The chain's CDR3 is CASSFRCQVSYGNTIYF. CDR3 DNA: TGTGCCAGCAGTTTTAGGTGTCAGGTATCGTACGGAAACACCATATATTTT.

This chain joins TRBV10-3 and TRBJ2-3, with D perhaps matching TRBD1 or TRBD2 (5 bases each). The germline gives CDR1 ENHRY, CDR2 SYGVKD. V lost 8 bases, J lost 2 bases, and 17 bases lay in between. There are 15 residues in the CDR3. CDR3: CAIGERETATDTQYF. The CDR3 nucleotides are TGTGCCATCGGGGAGAGAGAGACAGCCACAGATACGCAGTATTTT.